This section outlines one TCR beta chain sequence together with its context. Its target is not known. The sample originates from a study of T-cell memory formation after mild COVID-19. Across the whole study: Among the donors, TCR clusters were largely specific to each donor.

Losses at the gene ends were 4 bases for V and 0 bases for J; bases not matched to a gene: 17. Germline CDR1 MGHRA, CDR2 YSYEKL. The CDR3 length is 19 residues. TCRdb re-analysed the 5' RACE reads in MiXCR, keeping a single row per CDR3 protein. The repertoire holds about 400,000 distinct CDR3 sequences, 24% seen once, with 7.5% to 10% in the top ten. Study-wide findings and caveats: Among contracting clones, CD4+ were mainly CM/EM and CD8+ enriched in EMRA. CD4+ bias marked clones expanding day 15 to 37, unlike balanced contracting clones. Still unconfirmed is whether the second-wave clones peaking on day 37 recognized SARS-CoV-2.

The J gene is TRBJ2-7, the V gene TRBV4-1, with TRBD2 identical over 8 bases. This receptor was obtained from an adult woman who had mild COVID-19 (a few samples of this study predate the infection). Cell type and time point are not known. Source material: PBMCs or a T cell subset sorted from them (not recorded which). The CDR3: CASSPLGKASGQSSYEQYF. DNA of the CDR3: TGCGCCAGCAGCCCCCTCGGGAAGGCTAGCGGGCAGAGCTCCTACGAGCAGTACTTC.